Listed below are T cell receptor beta chains from one sample, sequenced in a study of cytomegalovirus exposure and HLA in healthy donors. Measured with immunoSEQ multiplex PCR; TCRdb has only the in-frame clones, and not every one. The sample has around 86,000 clones, 93% seen once. Sequencing input: PBMCs. These receptors were taken from a woman in her thirties in good health and CMV-seropositive. The CDR3 runs from the conserved cysteine through the conserved F or W. Each record gives: V gene, clone size, D gene, J gene, CDR3 protein, CDR3 DNA. The D gene is left open where the match is weak. Rows give clone size only sometimes, using once, few, many, or a class for an expanded clone.

V: TRBV9; size: -; D: TRBD1; J: TRBJ2-2; CDR3: CASSAPGQGGSGELFF; DNA: TGTGCCAGCAGCGCTCCCGGACAGGGGGGTTCCGGGGAGCTGTTTTTT
V: TRBV7-3; size: -; D: -; J: TRBJ2-3; CDR3: CASSLNPRWADTQYF; DNA: TGTGCCAGCAGCTTAAACCCGCGGTGGGCAGATACGCAGTATTTT
V: TRBV28; size: -; D: -; J: TRBJ2-7; CDR3: CASSLGLAYEQYF; DNA: TGTGCCAGCAGTTTAGGCCTAGCTTACGAGCAGTACTTC
V: TRBV6-5; size: once; D: TRBD1; J: TRBJ2-1; CDR3: CASSLGQYNEQFF; DNA: TGTGCCAGCAGTTTGGGACAGTACAATGAGCAGTTCTTC
V: TRBV19; size: -; D: -; J: TRBJ2-7; CDR3: CASSPAGTSVWEQYF; DNA: TGTGCCAGTAGTCCGGCCGGGACTTCCGTTTGGGAGCAGTACTTC
V: TRBV28; size: -; D: TRBD1; J: TRBJ1-5; CDR3: CASSLPGGHPNQPQHF; DNA: TGTGCCAGCAGTCTTCCAGGGGGACACCCCAATCAGCCCCAGCATTTT
V: TRBV19; size: once; D: -; J: TRBJ1-1; CDR3: CASSIGYRTTEAFF; DNA: TGTGCCAGTAGTATAGGGTACAGAACCACTGAAGCTTTCTTT
V: TRBV7-9; size: -; D: TRBD2; J: TRBJ2-2; CDR3: CASSPLAGGSTGELFF; DNA: TGTGCCAGCAGCCCGCTAGCGGGAGGGAGCACCGGGGAGCTGTTTTTT
V: TRBV28; size: -; D: TRBD2; J: TRBJ2-2; CDR3: CASSFTTGLAGNTGELFF; DNA: TGTGCCAGCAGTTTCACAACGGGACTAGCGGGGAACACCGGGGAGCTGTTTTTT
V: TRBV7-2; size: once; D: TRBD1; J: TRBJ1-5; CDR3: CASSLRGTGGYQPQHF; DNA: TGTGCCAGCAGCTTAAGGGGGACAGGGGGCTATCAGCCCCAGCATTTT
V: TRBV19; size: -; D: TRBD1; J: TRBJ1-5; CDR3: CASSSQGRTGPQHF; DNA: TGTGCCAGTAGTTCACAGGGGAGGACTGGTCCCCAGCATTTT
V: TRBV11-2; size: -; D: TRBD1; J: TRBJ2-7; CDR3: CASRQPGQGGYEQYF; DNA: TGTGCCAGCAGACAACCGGGACAGGGTGGGTACGAGCAGTACTTC
V: TRBV7-3; size: -; D: TRBD2; J: TRBJ2-1; CDR3: CASSSSGLAGDGEQFF; DNA: TGTGCCAGCAGCTCAAGTGGGCTAGCGGGAGATGGTGAGCAGTTCTTC
V: TRBV9; size: -; D: -; J: TRBJ1-3; CDR3: CASSVAPDSGNTIYF; DNA: TGTGCCAGCAGCGTAGCCCCAGACTCTGGAAACACCATATATTTT
V: TRBV28; size: -; D: TRBD1; J: TRBJ2-2; CDR3: CASSPTGYTGELFF; DNA: TGTGCCAGCAGCCCGACAGGGTACACCGGGGAGCTGTTTTTT
V: TRBV6-6; size: -; D: TRBD1; J: TRBJ1-1; CDR3: CASSYTQGAGPEAFF; DNA: TGTGCCAGCAGTTATACCCAGGGGGCCGGCCCTGAAGCTTTCTTT
V: TRBV7-8; size: few; D: TRBD1; J: TRBJ1-2; CDR3: CASSRRQGWYGYTF; DNA: TGTGCCAGCAGCCGTAGACAGGGGTGGTATGGCTACACCTTC
V: TRBV28; size: once; D: -; J: TRBJ1-4; CDR3: CASSLRFPRRLFF; DNA: TGTGCCAGCAGTTTACGCTTCCCCCGGAGGCTGTTTTTT
V: TRBV7-2; size: -; D: TRBD2; J: TRBJ2-5; CDR3: CASSLELAGDIRGTQYF; DNA: TGTGCCAGCAGCTTAGAACTAGCGGGAGACATCAGGGGGACCCAGTACTTC
V: TRBV10-3; size: -; D: TRBD1; J: TRBJ2-2; CDR3: CAISDFRQGATGELFF; DNA: TGTGCCATCAGTGATTTTAGACAGGGGGCAACCGGGGAGCTGTTTTTT
V: TRBV19; size: -; D: TRBD2; J: TRBJ2-7; CDR3: CASSRGTSGSSSYEQYF; DNA: TGTGCCAGTAGTCGGGGGACTAGCGGGTCGAGCTCCTACGAGCAGTACTTC
V: TRBV30; size: once; D: TRBD2; J: TRBJ2-3; CDR3: CAWRYLEREFPDTQYF; DNA: TGTGCCTGGAGGTACCTCGAGCGGGAGTTTCCAGATACGCAGTATTTT
V: TRBV7-9; size: -; D: TRBD2; J: TRBJ2-1; CDR3: CASGAKREGPSGEQFF; DNA: TGTGCCAGCGGGGCGAAGCGGGAGGGCCCTAGCGGTGAGCAGTTCTTC
V: TRBV7-2; size: -; D: -; J: TRBJ1-2; CDR3: CASSLVGRLLANYGYTF; DNA: TGTGCCAGCAGCTTAGTGGGGCGATTGTTAGCTAACTATGGCTACACCTTC
V: TRBV29-1; size: -; D: -; J: TRBJ1-1; CDR3: CSVVAGIAEAFF; DNA: TGCAGCGTTGTGGCAGGGATCGCTGAAGCTTTCTTT
V: TRBV30; size: once; D: -; J: TRBJ2-7; CDR3: CAWSEPSNIGGSIEQYF; DNA: TGTGCCTGGAGTGAGCCGTCTAATATTGGGGGGTCGATCGAGCAGTACTTC
V: TRBV5-1; size: -; D: -; J: TRBJ2-1; CDR3: CASSSTGFLYNEQFF; DNA: TGCGCCAGCAGCTCGACTGGGTTCCTCTACAATGAGCAGTTCTTC
V: TRBV27; size: -; D: TRBD2; J: TRBJ2-3; CDR3: CASGRGLGLNTDTQYF; DNA: TGTGCCAGCGGTCGAGGTTTGGGACTAAACACAGATACGCAGTATTTT
V: TRBV25-1; size: -; D: TRBD1; J: TRBJ1-1; CDR3: CASSESGQMNTEAFF; DNA: TGTGCCAGCAGTGAATCGGGACAGATGAACACTGAAGCTTTCTTT